This T cell receptor (beta chain) emerged from a study of blood T cell repertoires in COVID-19. Study information: Sample material is recorded as cDNA or gDNA derived from T cells, B-cell-depleted T cells, or PBMCs.

CDR1 is MNHEY and CDR2 is SVGEGT in the germline V gene. V shed 2 bases and J shed 5 bases, with 13 bases lying between them. This CDR3 comprises 16 residues. Here immunoSEQ multiplex PCR was the method, and the copy in TCRdb shows in-frame clones only, minus some. The table shows approximately 140,000 clones, with 80% to 90% occurring only once. Participant age was 18 to 89 years, and participants resided in about two dozen US areas. The specimen sequenced was PBMCs or T cells enriched from blood (not recorded which). The receptor was derived from a woman between 45 and 60 years old who had recovered from COVID-19. The chain uses TRBV6-2 or TRBV6-3 and TRBJ1-6; D is perhaps TRBD1 (6 bases). This CDR3 reads CASSYGQGNNNSPLHF. CDR3 DNA: TGTGCCAGCAGTTACGGGCAGGGGAATAATAATTCACCCCTCCACTTT.